This T cell receptor beta chain originates from a study of blood T cell repertoires in COVID-19. Participants reported their clinical history, and cohort assignment relied on those reports. The study counted Cohort 3 donors as recovered given two negative PCRs, clearance, or symptom resolution. Assay: immunoSEQ multiplex PCR; the TCRdb copy retains only in-frame clones and omits some. The sample carries more than 200,000 clones, around nine tenths recorded once. This CDR3 is built from 16 residues. Deletions cut 1 base from V and 3 bases from J, with 12 bases between. Germline loops: CDR1 KGHSH, CDR2 LQKENI.

The specimen was PBMCs or T cells enriched from blood (not recorded which). This chain links TRBV18 with TRBJ2-2; D remains ambiguous. The sequence was obtained from a woman between 18 and 30 years old who had recovered from COVID-19. CDR3 residues: CASSPLGWRYTGELFF. The DNA for the CDR3 is TGTGCCAGCTCACCACTCGGATGGCGGTACACCGGGGAGCTGTTTTTT.